The T cell receptor (beta chain) under discussion was sequenced for a study of blood T cells in healthy people across ages. A sample-barcoded 5' primer and a J-beta primer mix were used in a second PCR of roughly 7 to 11 cycles. TCRdb independently ran MiXCR on the 5' RACE reads; one entry per CDR3 protein. The sample comprises roughly 720,000 distinct CDR3 sequences, about 48% of which are singletons, and about 42% rests with the top ten. Every participating donor contributed about 10 milliliters of peripheral blood through a draw. Total RNA, at least 6 micrograms per sample, came from PBMCs. A few counts support this clonotype. V was pared by 9 bases and J by 4 bases, with 16 bases between. Germline V lookup: CDR1 ENHRY, CDR2 SYGVKD. The CDR3 sequence is 14 residues long.

Sequenced input: blood. The V and J genes are TRBV10-3 and TRBJ2-1, with D unclear. The TCR sequence derives from a man older than 75 in good health. The CDR3 is CAIGRTDTYNEQFF. The CDR3 DNA reads as TGTGCCATTGGGCGTACGGATACGTACAATGAGCAGTTCTTC.